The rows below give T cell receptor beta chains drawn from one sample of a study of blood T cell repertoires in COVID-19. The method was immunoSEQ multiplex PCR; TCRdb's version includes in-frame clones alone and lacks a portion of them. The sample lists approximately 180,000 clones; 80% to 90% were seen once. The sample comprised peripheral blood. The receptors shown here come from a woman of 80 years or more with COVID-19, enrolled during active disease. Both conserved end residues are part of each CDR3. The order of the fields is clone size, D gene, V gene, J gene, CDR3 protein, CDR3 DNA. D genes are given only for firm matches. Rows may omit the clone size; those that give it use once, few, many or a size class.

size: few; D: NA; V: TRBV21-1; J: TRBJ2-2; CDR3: CASSSWDTNTGELFF; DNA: TGTGCCAGCAGCAGTTGGGACACGAACACCGGGGAGCTGTTTTTT
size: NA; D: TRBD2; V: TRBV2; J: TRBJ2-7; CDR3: CASSTSGGLSYEQYF; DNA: TGTGCCAGCAGTACTAGCGGGGGTCTTTCCTACGAGCAGTACTTC
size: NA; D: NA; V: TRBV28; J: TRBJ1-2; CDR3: CASSGTSGGSGYTF; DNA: TGTGCCAGCAGTGGAACATCCGGGGGATCTGGCTACACCTTC
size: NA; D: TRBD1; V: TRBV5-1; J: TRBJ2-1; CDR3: CASSLGPGQGLNEQFF; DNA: TGCGCCAGCAGCTTGGGACCGGGACAGGGACTAAATGAGCAGTTCTTC
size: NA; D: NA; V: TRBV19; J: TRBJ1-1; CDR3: CASSRGRGSEAFF; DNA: TGTGCCAGTAGTAGGGGGCGCGGGTCTGAAGCTTTCTTT
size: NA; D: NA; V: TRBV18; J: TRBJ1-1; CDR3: CASSPTYTEAFF; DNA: TGTGCCAGCTCGCCCACATACACTGAAGCTTTCTTT
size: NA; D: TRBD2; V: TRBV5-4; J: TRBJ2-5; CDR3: CASSPPGGQETQYF; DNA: TGTGCCAGCAGCCCTCCGGGGGGTCAAGAGACCCAGTACTTC
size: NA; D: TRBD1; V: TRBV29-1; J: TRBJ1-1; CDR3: CSVVGQGTYTEAFF; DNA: TGCAGCGTTGTGGGACAGGGGACTTACACTGAAGCTTTCTTT
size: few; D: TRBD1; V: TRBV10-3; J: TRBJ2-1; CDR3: CAISEPSAGTGTFAEQFF; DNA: TGTGCCATCAGTGAGCCGTCCGCGGGGACAGGGACGTTTGCTGAGCAGTTCTTC
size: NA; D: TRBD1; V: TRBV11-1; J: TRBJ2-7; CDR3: CASSYLQGAYYEQYF; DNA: TGTGCCAGCAGCTACTTACAGGGGGCCTACTACGAGCAGTACTTC
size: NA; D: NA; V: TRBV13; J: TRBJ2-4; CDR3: CASSLRGAQSKNIQYF; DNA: TGTGCCAGCAGCTTACGGGGGGCGCAATCCAAAAACATTCAGTACTTC
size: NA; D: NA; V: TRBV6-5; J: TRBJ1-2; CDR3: CASSYSRANGYTF; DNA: TGTGCCAGCAGTTACTCCCGAGCGAATGGCTACACCTTC
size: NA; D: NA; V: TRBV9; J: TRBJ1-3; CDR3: CASSATGAGNTIYF; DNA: TGTGCCAGCAGCGCCACAGGAGCTGGAAACACCATATATTTT
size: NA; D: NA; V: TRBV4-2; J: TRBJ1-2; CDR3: CASSQGGAANYGYTF; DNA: TGTGCCAGCAGCCAAGGCGGGGCCGCTAACTATGGCTACACCTTC
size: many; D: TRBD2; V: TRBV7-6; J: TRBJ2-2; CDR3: CASSLEASGRGITGELFF; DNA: TGTGCCAGCAGCTTAGAAGCTAGCGGGAGAGGGATCACCGGGGAGCTGTTTTTT
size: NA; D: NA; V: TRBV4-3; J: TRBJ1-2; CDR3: CASSQDQQALGYTF; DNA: TGCGCCAGCAGCCAAGATCAGCAGGCCCTAGGCTACACCTTC
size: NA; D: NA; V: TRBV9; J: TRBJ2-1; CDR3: CASSGVGGSYNEQFF; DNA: TGTGCCAGCAGCGGGGTAGGGGGCTCCTACAATGAGCAGTTCTTC